This TCR beta chain was sequenced in a study of T cells after posttransplantation cyclophosphamide. The CDR3 runs to 16 residues. Trimming left V 1 base short and J 7 bases short, with 17 bases between. CDR1 and CDR2 (germline): SNHLY, FYNNEI. Using immunoSEQ multiplex PCR, the repertoire was profiled, and TCRdb retains in-frame clones only, with some absent. This sample shows 25,000 to 30,000 clones and no singletons; about 2.5% rests with the ten largest. This clone came up many times. Its specificity is not known. Regarding the study as a whole: Recipient CMV seropositivity and CMV reactivation strongly tracked TRB clonality. Donor CD8+ memory clones often dominated recipient blood repertoires at later times.

This chain connects TRBV2 to TRBJ2-1; the D gene is possibly TRBD2 (5 bases). Sample: PBMCs. This TCR was recovered from a woman between 55 and 75 years old in good health, CMV-negative, and a related stem cell transplant donor. In nucleotides, the CDR3 is TGTGCCAGCAGTGAAGTAATACTAGAAACCCCAAATGAGCAGTTCTTC. Its translation: CASSEVILETPNEQFF.